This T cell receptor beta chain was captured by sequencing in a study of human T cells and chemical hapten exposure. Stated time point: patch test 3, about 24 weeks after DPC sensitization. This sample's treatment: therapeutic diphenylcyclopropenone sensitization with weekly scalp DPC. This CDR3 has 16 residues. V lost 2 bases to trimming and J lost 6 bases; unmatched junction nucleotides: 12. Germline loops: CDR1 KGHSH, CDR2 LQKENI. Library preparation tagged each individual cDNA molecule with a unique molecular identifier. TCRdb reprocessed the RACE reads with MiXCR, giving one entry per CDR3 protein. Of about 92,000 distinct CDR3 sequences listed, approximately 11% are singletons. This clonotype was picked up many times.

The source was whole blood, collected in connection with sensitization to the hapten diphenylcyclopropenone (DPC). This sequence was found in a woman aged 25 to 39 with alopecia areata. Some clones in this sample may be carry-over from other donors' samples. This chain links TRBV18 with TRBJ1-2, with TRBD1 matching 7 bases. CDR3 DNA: TGTGCCAGCTCACCAGAGACAGGGCCGGCTATGAATGGCTACACCTTC. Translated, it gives CASSPETGPAMNGYTF.